A selection of T cell receptor beta chains follows, all from one sample in a study of blood T cell repertoires in COVID-19. Sequencing was performed with immunoSEQ multiplex PCR; in TCRdb, only in-frame clones are kept and a portion is missing. This table has some 100,000 clones, roughly 80% appearing once. The sequencing input was peripheral blood. The receptors originated from a woman aged 70 to 79 with active or convalescent COVID-19. The CDR3 runs from the conserved cysteine through the conserved F or W. The D gene is left open where the match is weak. Size tells how often a clone was seen (once, few, many) or the class of an expanded clone, and some rows leave it out.

abundance: -
v_gene: TRBV29-1
j_gene: TRBJ2-3
d_gene: -
CDR3aa: CSVSIGDTQYF
CDR3nt: TGCAGCGTTTCTATCGGGGATACGCAGTATTTT

abundance: -
v_gene: TRBV29-1
j_gene: TRBJ1-1
d_gene: -
CDR3aa: CSVERGGTEAFF
CDR3nt: TGCAGCGTTGAAAGGGGTGGGACTGAAGCTTTCTTT

abundance: -
v_gene: TRBV27
j_gene: TRBJ1-4
d_gene: -
CDR3aa: CAINGEKLFF
CDR3nt: TGTGCCATCAACGGTGAAAAACTGTTTTTT

abundance: -
v_gene: TRBV28
j_gene: TRBJ1-2
d_gene: TRBD1
CDR3aa: CASSSPGQGEGYTF
CDR3nt: TGTGCCAGCAGTTCCCCCGGACAGGGTGAGGGCTACACCTTC

abundance: -
v_gene: TRBV3-1/TRBV3-2
j_gene: TRBJ2-7
d_gene: TRBD1
CDR3aa: CASSQRTGAPYEQYF
CDR3nt: TGTGCCAGCAGCCAAAGAACAGGGGCCCCCTACGAGCAGTACTTC

abundance: -
v_gene: TRBV11-2
j_gene: TRBJ1-1
d_gene: -
CDR3aa: CASSLTENTEAFF
CDR3nt: TGTGCCAGCAGCTTAACAGAGAACACTGAAGCTTTCTTT

abundance: -
v_gene: TRBV7-6
j_gene: TRBJ1-3
d_gene: -
CDR3aa: CASSLTGDGNTIYF
CDR3nt: TGTGCCAGCAGCCTGACAGGCGACGGAAACACCATATATTTT

abundance: -
v_gene: TRBV15
j_gene: TRBJ1-5
d_gene: TRBD1
CDR3aa: CATSGQGWDNQPQHF
CDR3nt: TGTGCCACCAGCGGACAGGGCTGGGACAATCAGCCCCAGCATTTT

abundance: -
v_gene: TRBV4-2
j_gene: TRBJ2-1
d_gene: TRBD2
CDR3aa: CASSQDQAGGLEQFF
CDR3nt: TGTGCCAGCAGCCAAGATCAAGCGGGGGGTCTCGAGCAGTTCTTC

abundance: -
v_gene: TRBV6-5
j_gene: TRBJ1-5
d_gene: TRBD1
CDR3aa: CASSPSGQGNQPQHF
CDR3nt: TGTGCCAGCAGTCCATCGGGACAGGGCAATCAGCCCCAGCATTTT

abundance: -
v_gene: TRBV19
j_gene: TRBJ1-2
d_gene: -
CDR3aa: CASKRAGSYGYTF
CDR3nt: TGTGCCAGTAAAAGAGCGGGGAGCTATGGCTACACCTTC

abundance: once
v_gene: TRBV14
j_gene: TRBJ1-4
d_gene: -
CDR3aa: CASSHDTPPPNEKLFF
CDR3nt: TGTGCCAGCAGCCACGACACACCACCGCCTAATGAAAAACTGTTTTTT

abundance: -
v_gene: TRBV24-1
j_gene: TRBJ2-1
d_gene: TRBD1
CDR3aa: CATSDGQASNNEQFF
CDR3nt: TGTGCCACCAGTGATGGACAGGCCTCGAACAATGAGCAGTTCTTC

abundance: -
v_gene: TRBV2
j_gene: TRBJ1-2
d_gene: TRBD1
CDR3aa: CASNRDREAYGYTF
CDR3nt: TGTGCCAGCAACCGGGACAGGGAGGCCTATGGCTACACCTTC

abundance: -
v_gene: TRBV6-5
j_gene: TRBJ1-1
d_gene: TRBD1
CDR3aa: CASSYRQGVEAFF
CDR3nt: TGTGCCAGCAGTTACCGGCAGGGGGTTGAAGCTTTCTTT

abundance: -
v_gene: TRBV20-1
j_gene: TRBJ2-1
d_gene: TRBD2
CDR3aa: CSASDFGGSSFYEQFF
CDR3nt: TGCAGTGCTAGTGATTTCGGGGGGAGTTCTTTCTATGAGCAGTTCTTC

abundance: -
v_gene: TRBV3-1/TRBV3-2
j_gene: TRBJ2-3
d_gene: -
CDR3aa: CASSQLGGTDTQYF
CDR3nt: TGTGCCAGCAGCCAACTAGGGGGCACAGATACGCAGTATTTT

abundance: few
v_gene: TRBV5-1
j_gene: TRBJ1-2
d_gene: -
CDR3aa: CASSFGSSYGYTF
CDR3nt: TGCGCCAGCAGCTTCGGGTCCTCCTATGGCTACACCTTC

abundance: -
v_gene: TRBV7-2
j_gene: TRBJ1-2
d_gene: -
CDR3aa: CANSGTEGNYGYTF
CDR3nt: TGTGCCAACTCTGGGACGGAGGGGAACTATGGCTACACCTTC

abundance: -
v_gene: TRBV28
j_gene: TRBJ1-2
d_gene: -
CDR3aa: CATTNYGYTF
CDR3nt: TGTGCCACCACTAACTATGGCTACACCTTC

abundance: -
v_gene: TRBV6-1
j_gene: TRBJ1-2
d_gene: -
CDR3aa: CASSEKWGGSYGYTF
CDR3nt: TGTGCCAGCAGTGAAAAGTGGGGAGGGAGCTATGGCTACACCTTC

abundance: -
v_gene: TRBV28
j_gene: TRBJ2-6
d_gene: -
CDR3aa: CASSFRRGSGANVLTF
CDR3nt: TGTGCCAGCAGTTTTCGAAGGGGCTCTGGGGCCAACGTCCTGACTTTC

abundance: -
v_gene: TRBV4-1
j_gene: TRBJ1-3
d_gene: -
CDR3aa: CASSLQGFSGNTIYF
CDR3nt: TGCGCCAGCAGCCTGCAGGGTTTCTCTGGAAACACCATATATTTT

abundance: -
v_gene: TRBV5-1
j_gene: TRBJ1-2
d_gene: TRBD1
CDR3aa: CASSLDRGSDGYTF
CDR3nt: TGCGCCAGCAGCTTAGACAGGGGATCCGATGGCTACACCTTC

abundance: few
v_gene: TRBV7-8
j_gene: TRBJ2-2
d_gene: -
CDR3aa: CASSLANIYTGELFF
CDR3nt: TGTGCCAGCAGCTTAGCAAACATCTACACCGGGGAGCTGTTTTTT

abundance: -
v_gene: TRBV18
j_gene: TRBJ2-7
d_gene: -
CDR3aa: CASSPGLDSYEQYF
CDR3nt: TGTGCCAGCTCACCGGGACTGGATTCCTACGAGCAGTACTTC

abundance: -
v_gene: TRBV4-2
j_gene: TRBJ2-3
d_gene: TRBD2
CDR3aa: CASSPPVSGEGTDTQYF
CDR3nt: TGTGCCAGCAGCCCCCCAGTCAGCGGGGAGGGCACAGATACGCAGTATTTT

abundance: -
v_gene: TRBV5-1
j_gene: TRBJ1-3
d_gene: -
CDR3aa: CASSPFDTSSGNTIYF
CDR3nt: TGCGCCAGCAGCCCCTTTGACACTAGCTCTGGAAACACCATATATTTT

abundance: -
v_gene: TRBV18
j_gene: TRBJ2-3
d_gene: -
CDR3aa: CASSPDPDTQYF
CDR3nt: TGTGCCAGCTCACCAGATCCAGATACACAGTATTTT

abundance: -
v_gene: TRBV5-5
j_gene: TRBJ1-5
d_gene: TRBD1
CDR3aa: CASRNGQGNLRNQPQHF
CDR3nt: TGTGCCAGCAGAAATGGACAGGGGAATCTCAGGAATCAGCCCCAGCATTTT

abundance: -
v_gene: TRBV2
j_gene: TRBJ2-2
d_gene: TRBD2
CDR3aa: CASSEMTSFVGELFF
CDR3nt: TGTGCCAGCAGTGAAATGACTAGCTTCGTCGGGGAGCTGTTTTTT

abundance: -
v_gene: TRBV2
j_gene: TRBJ2-1
d_gene: -
CDR3aa: CASSDARFTNEQFF
CDR3nt: TGTGCCAGCAGTGATGCTCGGTTTACTAATGAGCAGTTCTTC

abundance: -
v_gene: TRBV11-3
j_gene: TRBJ2-1
d_gene: TRBD1
CDR3aa: CASSHGQGPLEINEQFF
CDR3nt: TGTGCCAGCAGCCACGGACAGGGTCCTCTCGAAATCAATGAGCAGTTCTTC

abundance: -
v_gene: TRBV10-3
j_gene: TRBJ2-3
d_gene: -
CDR3aa: CATSLEDTQYF
CDR3nt: TGTGCCACCTCGCTTGAGGATACGCAGTATTTT

abundance: -
v_gene: TRBV21-1
j_gene: TRBJ2-5
d_gene: -
CDR3aa: CAISSETEYQETQYF
CDR3nt: TGTGCCATATCTTCCGAGACAGAGTACCAAGAGACCCAGTACTTC

abundance: -
v_gene: TRBV25-1
j_gene: TRBJ2-3
d_gene: TRBD2
CDR3aa: CASSASGGLTDTQYF
CDR3nt: TGTGCCAGCAGTGCTAGCGGGGGGCTCACAGATACGCAGTATTTT

abundance: -
v_gene: TRBV28
j_gene: TRBJ1-6
d_gene: TRBD1
CDR3aa: CASSDRVSVSPLHF
CDR3nt: TGTGCCAGCAGCGACAGGGTATCAGTTTCACCCCTCCACTTT

abundance: -
v_gene: TRBV3-1/TRBV3-2
j_gene: TRBJ2-7
d_gene: -
CDR3aa: CASSQGNPPYEQYF
CDR3nt: TGTGCCAGCAGCCAAGGTAATCCTCCCTACGAGCAGTACTTC

abundance: -
v_gene: TRBV5-1
j_gene: TRBJ1-1
d_gene: -
CDR3aa: CASSSQGLDTEAFF
CDR3nt: TGCGCCAGCAGCTCACAGGGTCTTGACACTGAAGCTTTCTTT

abundance: -
v_gene: TRBV6-5
j_gene: TRBJ2-7
d_gene: TRBD1
CDR3aa: CAIPGQGGYEQYF
CDR3nt: TGTGCCATCCCGGGACAGGGGGGCTACGAGCAGTACTTC

abundance: -
v_gene: TRBV29-1
j_gene: TRBJ1-5
d_gene: -
CDR3aa: CSVRLGNSNQPQHF
CDR3nt: TGCAGCGTCCGTCTCGGGAATAGCAATCAGCCCCAGCATTTT

abundance: -
v_gene: TRBV7-2
j_gene: TRBJ1-1
d_gene: -
CDR3aa: CASSSREAAFF
CDR3nt: TGTGCCAGCAGCTCGAGGGAGGCGGCTTTCTTT

abundance: -
v_gene: TRBV7-6
j_gene: TRBJ2-7
d_gene: TRBD2
CDR3aa: CASSLAPRGDYEQYF
CDR3nt: TGTGCCAGCAGCTTAGCGCCACGGGGGGACTACGAGCAGTACTTC

abundance: -
v_gene: TRBV6-2/TRBV6-3
j_gene: TRBJ2-2
d_gene: -
CDR3aa: CASSYIQLGELFF
CDR3nt: TGTGCCAGCAGTTACATCCAACTCGGGGAGCTGTTTTTT

abundance: -
v_gene: TRBV3-1/TRBV3-2
j_gene: TRBJ2-1
d_gene: TRBD2
CDR3aa: CASSSRTSGVYNEQFF
CDR3nt: TGTGCCAGCAGCTCCAGGACTAGCGGGGTTTACAATGAGCAGTTCTTC

abundance: -
v_gene: TRBV5-6
j_gene: TRBJ2-3
d_gene: TRBD2
CDR3aa: CASSSLAVGSTDTQYF
CDR3nt: TGTGCCAGCAGCTCTCTAGCGGTGGGGTCCACAGATACGCAGTATTTT

abundance: -
v_gene: TRBV5-5
j_gene: TRBJ2-7
d_gene: -
CDR3aa: CASRVYLEGEQYF
CDR3nt: TGTGCCAGCCGGGTCTACCTCGAGGGCGAGCAGTACTTC

abundance: -
v_gene: TRBV18
j_gene: TRBJ1-1
d_gene: TRBD1
CDR3aa: CASSPQGQGNTEAFF
CDR3nt: TGTGCCAGCTCACCGCAGGGACAGGGGAACACTGAAGCTTTCTTT

abundance: -
v_gene: TRBV2
j_gene: TRBJ2-2
d_gene: TRBD2
CDR3aa: CASSVGGGTGELFF
CDR3nt: TGTGCCAGCAGTGTCGGCGGGGGGACCGGGGAGCTGTTTTTT

abundance: -
v_gene: TRBV20-1
j_gene: TRBJ1-1
d_gene: -
CDR3aa: CSAPMNTEAFF
CDR3nt: TGCAGTGCCCCCATGAACACTGAAGCTTTCTTT

abundance: -
v_gene: TRBV24-1
j_gene: TRBJ2-5
d_gene: -
CDR3aa: CATSYSGETQYF
CDR3nt: TGTGCCACCAGTTATAGCGGAGAGACCCAGTACTTC